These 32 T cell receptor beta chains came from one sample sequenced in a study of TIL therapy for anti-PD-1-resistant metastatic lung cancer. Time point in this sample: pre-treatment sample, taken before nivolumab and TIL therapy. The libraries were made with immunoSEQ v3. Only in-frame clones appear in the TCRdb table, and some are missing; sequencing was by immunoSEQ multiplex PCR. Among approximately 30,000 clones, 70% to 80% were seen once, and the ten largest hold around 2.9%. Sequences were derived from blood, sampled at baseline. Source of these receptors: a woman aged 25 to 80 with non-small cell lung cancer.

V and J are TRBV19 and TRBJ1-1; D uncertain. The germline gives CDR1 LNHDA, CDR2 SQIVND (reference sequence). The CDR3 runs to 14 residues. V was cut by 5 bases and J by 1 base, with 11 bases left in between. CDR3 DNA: TGTGCCAGTAGTTACCTGAGCTCGAACACTGAAGCTTTCTTT. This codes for CASSYLSSNTEAFF. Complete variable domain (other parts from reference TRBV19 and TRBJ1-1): DGGITQSPKYLFRKEGQNVTLSCEQNLNHDAMYWYRQDPGQGLRLIYYSQIVNDFQKGDIAEGYSVSREKKESFPLTVTSAQKNPTAFYLCASSYLSSNTEAFFGQGTRLTVV.

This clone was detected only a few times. In DNA, the CDR3 is TGTGCCATCAGTGAGTCGTCCCGCACAGATACGCAGTATTTT. It codes for CAISESSRTDTQYF. V usage is TRBV10-3 and J usage is TRBJ2-3; D ambiguous. Germline V gives CDR1 ENHRY, CDR2 SYGVKD. With 0 bases removed from V and 1 base from J, the gap between germline ends came to 5 bases. The CDR3 runs 14 residues.

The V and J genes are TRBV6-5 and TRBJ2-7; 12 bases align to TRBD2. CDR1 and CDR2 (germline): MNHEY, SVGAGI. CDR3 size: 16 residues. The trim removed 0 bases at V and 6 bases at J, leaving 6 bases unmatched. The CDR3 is CASSYSSGLAGIEQYF. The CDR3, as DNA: TGTGCCAGCAGTTACTCGAGCGGACTAGCGGGAATCGAGCAGTACTTC.

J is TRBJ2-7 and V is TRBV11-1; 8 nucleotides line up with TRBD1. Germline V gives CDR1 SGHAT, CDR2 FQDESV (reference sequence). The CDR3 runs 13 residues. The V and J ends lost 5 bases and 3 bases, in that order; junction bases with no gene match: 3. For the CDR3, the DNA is TGTGCCAGCAGCAGGACAGGGTACTACGAGCAGTACTTC. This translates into CASSRTGYYEQYF.

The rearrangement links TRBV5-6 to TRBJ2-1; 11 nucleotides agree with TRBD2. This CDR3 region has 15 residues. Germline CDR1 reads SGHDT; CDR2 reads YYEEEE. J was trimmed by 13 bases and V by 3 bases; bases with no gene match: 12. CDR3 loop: CASSSPGLAGLSQFF. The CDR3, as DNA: TGTGCCAGCAGCTCCCCCGGACTAGCGGGTTTATCCCAGTTCTTC.

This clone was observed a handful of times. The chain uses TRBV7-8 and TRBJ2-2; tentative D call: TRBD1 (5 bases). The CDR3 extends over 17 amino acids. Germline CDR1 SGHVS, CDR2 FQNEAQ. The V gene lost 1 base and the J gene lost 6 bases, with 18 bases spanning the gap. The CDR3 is CASSLVEGVRNAGELFF. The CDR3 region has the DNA TGTGCCAGCAGCTTAGTGGAAGGGGTACGTAATGCCGGGGAGCTGTTTTTT.

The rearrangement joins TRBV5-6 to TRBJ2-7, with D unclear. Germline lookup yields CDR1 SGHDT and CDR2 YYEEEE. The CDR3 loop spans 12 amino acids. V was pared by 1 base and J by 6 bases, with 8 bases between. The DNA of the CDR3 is TGTGCCAGCAGCTTGCCCGTCGGCGAGCAGTACTTC. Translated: CASSLPVGEQYF. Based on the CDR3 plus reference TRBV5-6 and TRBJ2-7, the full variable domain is DAGVTQSPTHLIKTRGQQVTLRCSPKSGHDTVSWYQQALGQGPQFIFQYYEEEERQRGNFPDRFSGHQFPNYSSELNVNALLLGDSALYLCASSLPVGEQYFGPGTRLTVT.

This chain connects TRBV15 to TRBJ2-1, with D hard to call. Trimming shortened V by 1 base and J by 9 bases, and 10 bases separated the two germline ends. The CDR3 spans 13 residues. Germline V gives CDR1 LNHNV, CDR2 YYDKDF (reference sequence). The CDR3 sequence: CATSRVLAGEQFF. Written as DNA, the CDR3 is TGTGCCACCAGCAGAGTCCTTGCTGGTGAGCAGTTCTTC. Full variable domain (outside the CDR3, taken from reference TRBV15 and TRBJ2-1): DAMVIQNPRYQVTQFGKPVTLSCSQTLNHNVMYWYQQKSSQAPKLLFHYYDKDFNNEADTPDNFQSRRPNTSFCFLDIRSPGLGDTAMYLCATSRVLAGEQFFGPGTRLTVL.

CDR3 coding DNA: TGCGCCAGCAGCTGGATAGGGACTGAGCAGTTCTTC. This translates into CASSWIGTEQFF. The genes are TRBV10-2 and TRBJ2-1; D possibly uses TRBD1 or TRBD2 (5 bases each). Trimming removed 6 bases from V and 9 bases from J, with 12 bases in between. The CDR3 is made up of 12 amino acids. The germline V gene has CDR1 WSHSY and CDR2 SAAADI.

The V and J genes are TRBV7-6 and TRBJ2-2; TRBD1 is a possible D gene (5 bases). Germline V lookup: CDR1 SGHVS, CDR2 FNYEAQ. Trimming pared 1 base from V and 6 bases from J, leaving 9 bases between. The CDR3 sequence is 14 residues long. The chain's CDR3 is CASSLVQAAGELFF. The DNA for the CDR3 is TGTGCCAGCAGCTTAGTACAGGCGGCCGGGGAGCTGTTTTTT. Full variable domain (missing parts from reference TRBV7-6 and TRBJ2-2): GAGVSQSPRYKVTKRGQDVALRCDPISGHVSLYWYRQALGQGPEFLTYFNYEAQQDKSGLPNDRFSAERPEGSISTLTIQRTEQRDSAMYRCASSLVQAAGELFFGEGSRLTVL.

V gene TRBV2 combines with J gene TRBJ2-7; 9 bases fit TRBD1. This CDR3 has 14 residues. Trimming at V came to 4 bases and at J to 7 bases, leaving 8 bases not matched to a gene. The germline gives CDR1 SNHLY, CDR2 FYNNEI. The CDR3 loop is CASSANRQGGEQYF. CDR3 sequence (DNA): TGTGCCAGCAGTGCTAACCGACAGGGGGGAGAGCAGTACTTC. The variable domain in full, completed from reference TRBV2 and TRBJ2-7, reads EPEVTQTPSHQVTQMGQEVILRCVPISNHLYFYWYRQILGQKVEFLVSFYNNEISEKSEIFDDQFSVERPDGSNFTLKIRSTKLEDSAMYFCASSANRQGGEQYFGPGTRLTVT.

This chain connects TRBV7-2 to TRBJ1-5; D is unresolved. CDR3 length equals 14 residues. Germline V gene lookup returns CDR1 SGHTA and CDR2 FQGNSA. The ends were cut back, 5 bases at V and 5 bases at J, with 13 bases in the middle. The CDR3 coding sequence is TGTGCCAGCAGCCGTCGGGGTTCAGATCAGCCCCAGCATTTT. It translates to CASSRRGSDQPQHF.

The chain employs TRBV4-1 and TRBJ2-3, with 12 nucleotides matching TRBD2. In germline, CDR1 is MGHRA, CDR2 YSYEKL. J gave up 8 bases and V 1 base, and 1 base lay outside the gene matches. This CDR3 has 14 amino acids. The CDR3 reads CASSQGLAGVTQYF. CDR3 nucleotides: TGCGCCAGCAGCCAAGGACTAGCGGGAGTTACGCAGTATTTT.

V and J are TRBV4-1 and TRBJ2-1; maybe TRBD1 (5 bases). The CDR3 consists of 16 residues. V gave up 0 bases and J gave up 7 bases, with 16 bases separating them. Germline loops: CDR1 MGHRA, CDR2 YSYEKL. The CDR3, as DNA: TGCGCCAGCAGCCAAGATCGGGCAGGGCTAGGGAATGAGCAGTTCTTC. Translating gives CASSQDRAGLGNEQFF.

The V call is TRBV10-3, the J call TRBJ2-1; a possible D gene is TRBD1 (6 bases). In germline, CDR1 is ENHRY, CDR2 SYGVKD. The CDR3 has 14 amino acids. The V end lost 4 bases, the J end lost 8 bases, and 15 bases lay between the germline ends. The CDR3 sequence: CAISAPNRVYEQFF. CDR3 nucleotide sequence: TGTGCCATCAGTGCGCCAAACAGGGTCTATGAGCAGTTCTTC.

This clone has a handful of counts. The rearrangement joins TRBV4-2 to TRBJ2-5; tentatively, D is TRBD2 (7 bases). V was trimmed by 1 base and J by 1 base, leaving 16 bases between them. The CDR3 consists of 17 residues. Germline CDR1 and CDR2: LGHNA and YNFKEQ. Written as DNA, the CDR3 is TGTGCCAGCAGCCAAGGAGGGTTTCGGGGGGCCCAAGAGACCCAGTACTTC. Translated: CASSQGGFRGAQETQYF.

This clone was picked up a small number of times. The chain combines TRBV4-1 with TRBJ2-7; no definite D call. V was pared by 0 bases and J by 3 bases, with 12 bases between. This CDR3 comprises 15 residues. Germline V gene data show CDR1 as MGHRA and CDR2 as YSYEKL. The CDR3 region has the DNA TGCGCCAGCAGCCAAGAGATCGATGGCTTCTACGAGCAGTACTTC. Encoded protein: CASSQEIDGFYEQYF.

CDR3 nucleotides: TGTGCCTGGAGTGTAGAACGTTCCTATAGGGGCTACACCTTC. Protein: CAWSVERSYRGYTF. The chain couples TRBV30 to TRBJ1-2; D uncertain. V lost 0 bases to trimming and J lost 8 bases, with 16 bases between them. CDR1 GTSNPN and CDR2 SVGIG come from the germline V gene (reference sequence). The CDR3 runs to 14 residues.

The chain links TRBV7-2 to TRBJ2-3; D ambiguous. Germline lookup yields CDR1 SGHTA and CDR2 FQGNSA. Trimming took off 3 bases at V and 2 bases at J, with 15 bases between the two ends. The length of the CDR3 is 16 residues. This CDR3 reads CASSFLRPSPTDTQYF. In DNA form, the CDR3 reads TGTGCCAGCAGCTTTCTCAGACCCTCCCCCACAGATACGCAGTATTTT.

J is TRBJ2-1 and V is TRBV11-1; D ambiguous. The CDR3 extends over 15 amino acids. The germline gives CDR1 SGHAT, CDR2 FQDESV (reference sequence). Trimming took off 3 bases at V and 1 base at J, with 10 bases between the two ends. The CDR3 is CASSLIVGSYNEQFF. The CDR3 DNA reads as TGTGCCAGCAGCTTGATCGTTGGGTCCTACAATGAGCAGTTCTTC.

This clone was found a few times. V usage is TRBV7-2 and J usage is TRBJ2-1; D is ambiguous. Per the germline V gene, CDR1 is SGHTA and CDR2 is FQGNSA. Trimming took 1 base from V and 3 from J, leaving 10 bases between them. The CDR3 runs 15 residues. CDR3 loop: CASSLVTGLYNEQFF. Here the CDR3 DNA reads TGTGCCAGCAGCTTAGTGACCGGGCTCTACAATGAGCAGTTCTTC.

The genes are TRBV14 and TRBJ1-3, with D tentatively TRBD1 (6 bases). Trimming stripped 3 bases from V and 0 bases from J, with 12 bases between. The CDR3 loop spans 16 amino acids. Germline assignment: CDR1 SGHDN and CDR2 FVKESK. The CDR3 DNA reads TGTGCCAGCAGCCACCTTATGGGACACTCTGGAAACACCATATATTTT. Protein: CASSHLMGHSGNTIYF.

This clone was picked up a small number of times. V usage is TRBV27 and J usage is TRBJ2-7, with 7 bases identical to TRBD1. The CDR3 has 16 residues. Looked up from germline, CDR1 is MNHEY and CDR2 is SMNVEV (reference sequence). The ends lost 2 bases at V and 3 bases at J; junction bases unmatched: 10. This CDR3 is CASSLPLPDRDYEQYF. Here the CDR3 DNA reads TGTGCCAGCAGTTTACCCCTCCCCGACAGGGACTACGAGCAGTACTTC.

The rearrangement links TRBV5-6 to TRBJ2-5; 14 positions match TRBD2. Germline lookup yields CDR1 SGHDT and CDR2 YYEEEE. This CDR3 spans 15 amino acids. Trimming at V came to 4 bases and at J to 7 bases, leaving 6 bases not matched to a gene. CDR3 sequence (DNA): TGTGCCAGCAGCCAGGGACTAGCGGGAGTCGGGACCCAGTACTTC. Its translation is CASSQGLAGVGTQYF.

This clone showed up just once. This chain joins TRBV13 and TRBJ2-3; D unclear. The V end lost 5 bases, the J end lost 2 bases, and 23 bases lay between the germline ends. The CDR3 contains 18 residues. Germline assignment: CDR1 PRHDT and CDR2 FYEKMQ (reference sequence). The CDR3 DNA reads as TGTGCCAGCAGCCCCAATACCCCCTTAGAAAGGAACACAGATACGCAGTATTTT. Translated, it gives CASSPNTPLERNTDTQYF.

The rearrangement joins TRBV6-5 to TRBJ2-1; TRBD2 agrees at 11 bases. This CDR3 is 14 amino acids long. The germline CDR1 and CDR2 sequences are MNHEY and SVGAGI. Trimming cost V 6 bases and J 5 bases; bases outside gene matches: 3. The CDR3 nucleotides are TGTGCCAGCAGCACGGGACTAGCGGACAATGAGCAGTTCTTC. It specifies CASSTGLADNEQFF.

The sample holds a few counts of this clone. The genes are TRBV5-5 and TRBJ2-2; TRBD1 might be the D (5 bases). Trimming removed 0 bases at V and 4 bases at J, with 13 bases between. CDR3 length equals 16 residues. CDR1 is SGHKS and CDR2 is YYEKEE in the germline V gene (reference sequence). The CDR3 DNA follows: TGTGCCAGCAGCTTGGGGTTGCAGGGCCCCACCGGGGAGCTGTTTTTT. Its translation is CASSLGLQGPTGELFF.

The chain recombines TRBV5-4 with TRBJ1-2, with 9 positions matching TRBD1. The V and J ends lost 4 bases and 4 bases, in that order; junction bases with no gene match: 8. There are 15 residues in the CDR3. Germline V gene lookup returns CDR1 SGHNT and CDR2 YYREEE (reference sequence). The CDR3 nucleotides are TGTGCCAGCAGCAATCCGACAGGGGGTGCCTATGGCTACACCTTC. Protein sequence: CASSNPTGGAYGYTF.

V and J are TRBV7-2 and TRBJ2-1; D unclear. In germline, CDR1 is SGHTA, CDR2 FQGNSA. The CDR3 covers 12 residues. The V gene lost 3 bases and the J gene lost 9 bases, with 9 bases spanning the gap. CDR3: CASSFEVGEQFF. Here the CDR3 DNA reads TGTGCCAGCAGCTTTGAGGTGGGTGAGCAGTTCTTC.

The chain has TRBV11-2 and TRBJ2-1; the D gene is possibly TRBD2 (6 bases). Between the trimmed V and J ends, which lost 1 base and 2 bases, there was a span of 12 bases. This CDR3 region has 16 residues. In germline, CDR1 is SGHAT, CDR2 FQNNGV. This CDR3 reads CASSLGGLSTYNEQFF. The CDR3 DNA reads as TGTGCCAGCAGCTTAGGGGGACTCTCCACCTACAATGAGCAGTTCTTC.

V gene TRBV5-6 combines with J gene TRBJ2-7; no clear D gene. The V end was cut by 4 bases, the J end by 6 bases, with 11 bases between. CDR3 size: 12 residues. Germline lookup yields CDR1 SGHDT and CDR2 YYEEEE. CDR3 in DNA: TGTGCCAGCAGCCCAAACAATATCGAGCAGTACTTC. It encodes CASSPNNIEQYF.

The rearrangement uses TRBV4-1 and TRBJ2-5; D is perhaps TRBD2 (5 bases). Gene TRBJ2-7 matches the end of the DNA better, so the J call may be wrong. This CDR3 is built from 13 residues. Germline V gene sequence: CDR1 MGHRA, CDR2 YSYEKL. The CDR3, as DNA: TGCGCCAGCAGCCAAGGAGGGTCCTACGAGCAGTACTTC. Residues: CASSQGGSYEQYF.